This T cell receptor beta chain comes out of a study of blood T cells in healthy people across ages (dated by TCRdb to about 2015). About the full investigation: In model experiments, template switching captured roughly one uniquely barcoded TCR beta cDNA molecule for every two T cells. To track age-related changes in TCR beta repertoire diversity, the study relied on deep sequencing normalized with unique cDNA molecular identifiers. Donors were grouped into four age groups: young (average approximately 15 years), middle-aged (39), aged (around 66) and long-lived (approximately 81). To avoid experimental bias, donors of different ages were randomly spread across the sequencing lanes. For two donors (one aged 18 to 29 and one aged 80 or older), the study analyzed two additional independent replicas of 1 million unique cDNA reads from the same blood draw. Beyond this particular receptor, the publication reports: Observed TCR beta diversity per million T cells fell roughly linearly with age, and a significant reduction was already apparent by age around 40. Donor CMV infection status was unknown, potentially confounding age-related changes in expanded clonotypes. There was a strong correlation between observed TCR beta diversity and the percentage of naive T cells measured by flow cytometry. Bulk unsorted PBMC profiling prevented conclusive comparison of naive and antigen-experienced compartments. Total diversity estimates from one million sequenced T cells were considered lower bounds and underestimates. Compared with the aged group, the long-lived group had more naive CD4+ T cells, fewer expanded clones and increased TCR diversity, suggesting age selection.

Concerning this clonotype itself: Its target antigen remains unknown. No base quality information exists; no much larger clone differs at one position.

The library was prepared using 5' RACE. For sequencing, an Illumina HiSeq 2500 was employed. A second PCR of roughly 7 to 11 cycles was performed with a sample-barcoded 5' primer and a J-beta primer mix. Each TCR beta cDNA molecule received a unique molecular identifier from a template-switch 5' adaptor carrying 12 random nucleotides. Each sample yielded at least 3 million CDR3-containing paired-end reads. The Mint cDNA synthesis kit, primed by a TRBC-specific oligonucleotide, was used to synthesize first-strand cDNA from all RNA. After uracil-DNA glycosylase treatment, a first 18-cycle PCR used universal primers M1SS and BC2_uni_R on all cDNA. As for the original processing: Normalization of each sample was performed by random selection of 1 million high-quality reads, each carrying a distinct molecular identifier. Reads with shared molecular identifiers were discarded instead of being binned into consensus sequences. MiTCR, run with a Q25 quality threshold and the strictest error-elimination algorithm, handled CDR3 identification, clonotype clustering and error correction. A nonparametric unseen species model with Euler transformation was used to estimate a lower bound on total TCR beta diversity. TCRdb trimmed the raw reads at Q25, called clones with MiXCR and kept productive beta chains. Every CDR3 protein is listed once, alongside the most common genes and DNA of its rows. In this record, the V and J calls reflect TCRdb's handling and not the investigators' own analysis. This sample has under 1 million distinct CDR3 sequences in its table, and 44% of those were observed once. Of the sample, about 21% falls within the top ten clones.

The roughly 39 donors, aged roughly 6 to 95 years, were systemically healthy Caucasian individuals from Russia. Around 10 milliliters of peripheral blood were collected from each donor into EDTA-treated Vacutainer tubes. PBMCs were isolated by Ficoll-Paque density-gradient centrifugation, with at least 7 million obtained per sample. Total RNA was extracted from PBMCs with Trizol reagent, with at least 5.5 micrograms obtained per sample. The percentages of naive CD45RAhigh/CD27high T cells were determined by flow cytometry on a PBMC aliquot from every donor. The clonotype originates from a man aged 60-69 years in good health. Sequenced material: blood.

Here the CDR3 is given as CAWITASGHDYEQFF. The DNA sequence follows: TGTGCCTGGATCACCGCTAGCGGGCATGACTATGAGCAGTTCTTC. The chain links TRBV30 with TRBJ2-1; 8 nucleotides in the junction match TRBD2. Trimming leaves V shorter by 4 bases and J shorter by 8 bases, with the junction holding 13 bases beyond the gene matches. Inclusive of the bounding cysteine and phenylalanine, the CDR3 is 15 residues long. The retained sequence is limited to the CDR3, 45 bases, with the frame set at the first base. CDR1 and CDR2, per the germline V gene (reference sequence), are GTSNPN and SVGIG.